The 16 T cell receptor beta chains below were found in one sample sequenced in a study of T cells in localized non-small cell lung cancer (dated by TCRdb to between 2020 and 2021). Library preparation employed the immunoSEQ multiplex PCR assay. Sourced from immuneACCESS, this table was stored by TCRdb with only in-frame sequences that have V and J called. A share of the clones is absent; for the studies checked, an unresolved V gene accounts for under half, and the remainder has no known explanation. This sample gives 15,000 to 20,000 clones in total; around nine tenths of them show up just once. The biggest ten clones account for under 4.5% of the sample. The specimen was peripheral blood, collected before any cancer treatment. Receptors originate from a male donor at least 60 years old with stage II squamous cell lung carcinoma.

CDR3 sequence: CASSWRPGQGGETQYF. The DNA for the CDR3 is TGTGCCAGCAGCTGGAGACCGGGACAGGGAGGAGAGACCCAGTACTTC. The genes are TRBV5-4 and TRBJ2-5; 9 nucleotides align to TRBD1. This CDR3 is 16 amino acids long. Germline V gene lookup returns CDR1 SGHNT and CDR2 YYREEE (reference sequence). The J segment lost 4 bases and the V segment lost 3 bases, leaving 10 bases of the junction unmatched.

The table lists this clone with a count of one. CDR3 DNA sequence: TGCGCCAGCAGCTTTGACCCAGGGGGAGTTAGGGAAAAACTGTTTTTT. It specifies CASSFDPGGVREKLFF. The genes are TRBV5-1 and TRBJ1-4, with TRBD1 identical over 7 bases. Germline lookup yields CDR1 SGHRS and CDR2 YFSETQ. This CDR3 has 16 residues. V shed 2 bases and J 8 bases; nucleotides not matched to a gene: 12.

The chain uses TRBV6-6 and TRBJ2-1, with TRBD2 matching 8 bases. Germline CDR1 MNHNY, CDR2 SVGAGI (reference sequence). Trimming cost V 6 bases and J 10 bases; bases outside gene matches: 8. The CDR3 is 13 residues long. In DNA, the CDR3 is TGTGCCAGCAGCCTTAAGCGGGAGAAGGAGCAGTTCTTC. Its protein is CASSLKREKEQFF.

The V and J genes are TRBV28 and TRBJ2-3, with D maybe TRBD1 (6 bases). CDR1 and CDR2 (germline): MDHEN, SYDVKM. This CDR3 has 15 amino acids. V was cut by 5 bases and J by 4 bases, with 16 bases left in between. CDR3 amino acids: CASSVGRGGPDTQYF. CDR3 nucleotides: TGTGCCAGCAGTGTTGGGCGAGGGGGACCAGATACGCAGTATTTT.

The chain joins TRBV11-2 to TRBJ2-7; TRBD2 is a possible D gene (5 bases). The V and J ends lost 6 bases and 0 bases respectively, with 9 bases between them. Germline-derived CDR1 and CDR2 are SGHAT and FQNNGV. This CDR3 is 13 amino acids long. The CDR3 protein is CASSPGLSYEQYF. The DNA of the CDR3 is TGTGCCAGCAGTCCCGGACTCTCCTACGAGCAGTACTTC.

CDR3 region: CASSLTSDYNEQFF. In DNA, the CDR3 is TGTGCCAGCAGTTTAACCAGCGACTACAATGAGCAGTTCTTC. This chain connects TRBV28 to TRBJ2-1; the D is unclear. CDR1 and CDR2 from the germline V gene are MDHEN and SYDVKM. The CDR3 spans 14 residues. V gave up 2 bases and J gave up 3 bases, with 8 bases separating them. The entire variable domain, with the rest obtained from reference TRBV28 and TRBJ2-1, is as follows: DVKVTQSSRYLVKRTGEKVFLECVQDMDHENMFWYRQDPGLGLRLIYFSYDVKMKEKGDIPEGYSVSREKKERFSLILESASTNQTSMYLCASSLTSDYNEQFFGPGTRLTVL.

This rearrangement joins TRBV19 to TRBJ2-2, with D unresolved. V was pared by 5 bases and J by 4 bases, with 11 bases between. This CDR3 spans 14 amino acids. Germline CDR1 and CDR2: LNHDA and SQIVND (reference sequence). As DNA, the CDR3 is TGTGCCAGTAGTCCTTCGCTAGGCACCGGGGAGCTGTTTTTT. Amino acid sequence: CASSPSLGTGELFF. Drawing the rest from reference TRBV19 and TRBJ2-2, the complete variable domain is DGGITQSPKYLFRKEGQNVTLSCEQNLNHDAMYWYRQDPGQGLRLIYYSQIVNDFQKGDIAEGYSVSREKKESFPLTVTSAQKNPTAFYLCASSPSLGTGELFFGEGSRLTVL.

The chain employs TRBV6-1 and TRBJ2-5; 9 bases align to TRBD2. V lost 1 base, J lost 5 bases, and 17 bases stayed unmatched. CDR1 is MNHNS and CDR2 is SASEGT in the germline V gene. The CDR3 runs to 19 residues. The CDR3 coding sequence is TGTGCCAGCAGTGAAGAGGTGGGCCTAGCGGGATGGTCGCGGGAGACCCAGTACTTC. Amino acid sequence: CASSEEVGLAGWSRETQYF.

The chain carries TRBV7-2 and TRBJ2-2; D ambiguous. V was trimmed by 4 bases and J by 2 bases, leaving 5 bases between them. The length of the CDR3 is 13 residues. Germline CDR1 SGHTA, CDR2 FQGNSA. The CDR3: CASSSINTGELFF. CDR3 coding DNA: TGTGCCAGCAGCTCTATAAACACCGGGGAGCTGTTTTTT. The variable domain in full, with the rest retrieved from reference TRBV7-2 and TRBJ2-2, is GAGVSQSPSNKVTEKGKDVELRCDPISGHTALYWYRQSLGQGLEFLIYFQGNSAPDKSGLPSDRFSAERTGGSVSTLTIQRTQQEDSAVYLCASSSINTGELFFGEGSRLTVL.

The CDR3 reads CASSPQLAAAEGTQYF. In DNA form, the CDR3 reads TGTGCCAGCTCACCCCAATTAGCGGCGGCCGAGGGGACCCAGTACTTC. The chain combines TRBV18 with TRBJ2-5; D might be TRBD2 (6 bases). From germline, CDR1 is KGHSH and CDR2 LQKENI. This CDR3 has 16 amino acids. Deletions cut 3 bases from V and 7 bases from J, with 21 bases between. Together with reference TRBV18 and TRBJ2-5, the CDR3 gives the full variable domain: NAGVMQNPRHLVRRRGQEARLRCSPMKGHSHVYWYRQLPEEGLKFMVYLQKENIIDESGMPKERFSAEFPKEGPSILRIQQVVRGDSAAYFCASSPQLAAAEGTQYFGPGTRLLVL.

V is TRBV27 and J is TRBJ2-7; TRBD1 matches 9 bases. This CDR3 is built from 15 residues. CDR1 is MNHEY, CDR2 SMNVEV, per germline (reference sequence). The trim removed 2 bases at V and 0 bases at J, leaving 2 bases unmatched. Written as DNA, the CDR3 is TGTGCCAGCAGTTTAGGACAGGGGATCTCCTACGAGCAGTACTTC. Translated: CASSLGQGISYEQYF.

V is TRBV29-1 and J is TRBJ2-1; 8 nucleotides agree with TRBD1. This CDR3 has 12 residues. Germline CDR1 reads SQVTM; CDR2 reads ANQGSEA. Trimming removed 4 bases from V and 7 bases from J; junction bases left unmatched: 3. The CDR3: CSVAQGANEQFF. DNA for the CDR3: TGCAGCGTTGCCCAGGGGGCGAATGAGCAGTTCTTC.

The CDR3: CASSLSGGRDYEQYF. The CDR3 DNA reads as TGTGCCAGCAGTTTATCGGGAGGGAGAGACTACGAGCAGTACTTC. The chain uses TRBV27 and TRBJ2-7, with 7 bases that match TRBD2. Trimming took 0 bases from V and 3 from J; bases not matched to a gene: 5. This CDR3 has 15 residues. In germline, CDR1 is MNHEY, CDR2 SMNVEV (reference sequence).

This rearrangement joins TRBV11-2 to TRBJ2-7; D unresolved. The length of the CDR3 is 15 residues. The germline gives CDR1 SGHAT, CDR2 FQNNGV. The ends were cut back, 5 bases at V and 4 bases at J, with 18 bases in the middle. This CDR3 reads CASSSKGPHTYEQYF. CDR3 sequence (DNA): TGTGCCAGCAGCAGCAAAGGACCTCATACTTACGAGCAGTACTTC.

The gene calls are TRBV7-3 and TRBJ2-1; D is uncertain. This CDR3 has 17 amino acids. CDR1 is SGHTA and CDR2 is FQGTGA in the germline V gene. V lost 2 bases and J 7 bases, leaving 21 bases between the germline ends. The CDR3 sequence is CASSLEPGPSAWNEQFF. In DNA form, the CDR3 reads TGTGCCAGCAGCTTAGAGCCCGGACCCTCCGCTTGGAATGAGCAGTTCTTC.

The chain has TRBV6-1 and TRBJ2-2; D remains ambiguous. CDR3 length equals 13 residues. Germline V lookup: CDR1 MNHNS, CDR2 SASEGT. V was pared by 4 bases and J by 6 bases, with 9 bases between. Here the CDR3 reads CASSGPLAGELFF. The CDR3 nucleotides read TGTGCCAGCAGTGGGCCCTTAGCCGGGGAGCTGTTTTTT.